Following are 23 T cell receptor beta chains from one sample sequenced in a study of PD-L1 blockade in urothelial cancer. The time point here: pretreatment peripheral blood. Sequencing used immunoSEQ multiplex PCR; TCRdb keeps in-frame clones, though not all of them. Of about 72,000 clones in the sample, roughly 86% were seen once. Sample: PBMCs, taken around atezolizumab (anti-PD-L1) treatment. The receptors derive from a man aged 60 to 75 with urothelial cancer.

The chain is built from TRBV5-4 and TRBJ1-3; 10 bases align to TRBD1. The CDR3 runs to 16 residues. CDR1 SGHNT and CDR2 YYREEE come from the germline V gene (reference sequence). V lost 0 bases and J lost 2; bases outside the gene matches: 2. The CDR3 is CASSLGQGAPGNTIYF. As DNA, the CDR3 is TGTGCCAGCAGCTTGGGACAGGGGGCGCCTGGAAACACCATATATTTT.

This chain uses TRBV7-8 with TRBJ1-2; D uncertain. Trimming shortened V by 0 bases and J by 8 bases, and 16 bases separated the two germline ends. The CDR3 contains 15 residues. Germline V lookup: CDR1 SGHVS, CDR2 FQNEAQ. CDR3 in amino acids: CASSLADLESEGYTF. The CDR3 DNA is TGTGCCAGCAGCTTAGCAGATCTCGAATCAGAAGGCTACACCTTC.

V and J are TRBV5-1 and TRBJ2-2; D uncertain. V lost 3 bases, J lost 0 bases, and 12 bases lay in between. This CDR3 spans 16 amino acids. In germline, CDR1 is SGHRS, CDR2 YFSETQ. CDR3 loop: CASSSAAAANTGELFF. The CDR3 coding sequence is TGCGCCAGCAGCTCCGCCGCGGCCGCGAACACCGGGGAGCTGTTTTTT.

The genes are TRBV7-8 and TRBJ1-6, with 11 bases aligning to TRBD1. CDR3 length equals 16 residues. Germline V gives CDR1 SGHVS, CDR2 FQNEAQ. V was clipped by 3 bases and J by 7 bases; unmatched bases: 5. The DNA of the CDR3 is TGTGCCAGCAGCTTCCACGGGACAGGGGGAAATTCACCCCTCCACTTT. Residues: CASSFHGTGGNSPLHF.

V usage is TRBV7-6 and J usage is TRBJ1-5; 7 bases are a match to TRBD1. Germline CDR1 reads SGHVS; CDR2 reads FNYEAQ. The CDR3 contains 15 residues. After removal of 5 bases from V and 4 bases from J, the junction contained 8 bases not matched to a gene. Here the CDR3 reads CASSASGTANQPQHF. The CDR3 region has the DNA TGTGCCAGCAGCGCCTCCGGGACAGCGAATCAGCCCCAGCATTTT.

The V and J genes are TRBV27 and TRBJ2-7; D remains ambiguous. Deletions cut 9 bases from V and 2 bases from J, with 14 bases between. Germline assignment: CDR1 MNHEY and CDR2 SMNVEV (reference sequence). The CDR3 covers 13 residues. CDR3 sequence reads: CASGFAAPYEQYF. CDR3 DNA: TGTGCCAGTGGTTTTGCGGCGCCCTACGAGCAGTACTTC.

This chain connects TRBV10-1 to TRBJ2-7; 14 nucleotides align to TRBD2. V shed 4 bases, J shed 6 bases, and the junction held 8 bases outside the gene matches. The CDR3 spans 16 residues. CDR1 and CDR2 (germline): WNHNN, SYGVQD (reference sequence). The CDR3 reads CASSGGLAGAGGEQYF. DNA of the CDR3: TGCGCCAGCAGTGGGGGACTAGCGGGAGCAGGGGGCGAGCAGTACTTC.

The CDR3 is CASSAGTRDYEQYF. Here the CDR3 DNA reads TGTGCCAGCAGCGCCGGGACACGAGATTACGAGCAGTACTTC. The chain is built from TRBV9 and TRBJ2-7; D possibly corresponds to TRBD1 (6 bases). Germline CDR1 SGDLS, CDR2 YYNGEE. The CDR3 is made up of 14 amino acids. Trimming stripped 3 bases from V and 4 bases from J, with 14 bases between.

The genes are TRBV18 and TRBJ1-5, with 11 bases fitting TRBD1. The CDR3 totals 15 residues. In germline, CDR1 is KGHSH, CDR2 LQKENI. The V segment lost 9 bases and the J segment 7 bases; nucleotides outside the gene matches: 11. The CDR3: CASSWTGGGEQPQHF. The CDR3, as DNA: TGTGCCAGTTCTTGGACAGGGGGCGGTGAACAGCCCCAGCATTTT.

This rearrangement joins TRBV27 to TRBJ2-7; TRBD1 aligns across 10 bases. The CDR3 extends over 15 amino acids. The ends lost 6 bases at V and 4 bases at J; junction bases unmatched: 9. CDR1 is MNHEY and CDR2 is SMNVEV in the germline V gene (reference sequence). This CDR3 is CASSHQTGGFYEQYF. The DNA of the CDR3 is TGTGCCAGCAGCCATCAGACAGGGGGCTTTTACGAGCAGTACTTC.

V gene TRBV7-3 combines with J gene TRBJ2-3, with no clear D. The CDR3 is 12 amino acids. The V end was cut by 3 bases, the J end by 6 bases, with 7 bases between. Looked up from germline, CDR1 is SGHTA and CDR2 is FQGTGA. The CDR3 is CASSLSRDTQYF. CDR3 coding DNA: TGTGCCAGCAGCTTGTCCCGGGATACGCAGTATTTT.

J is TRBJ1-1 and V is TRBV6-5; no clear D. V gave up 5 bases and J gave up 0 bases, with 7 bases separating them. The CDR3 runs to 13 residues. CDR1 MNHEY and CDR2 SVGAGI come from the germline V gene. The CDR3 reads CASSNTVNTEAFF. The CDR3 region has the DNA TGTGCCAGCAGTAATACAGTGAACACTGAAGCTTTCTTT.

This chain joins TRBV13 and TRBJ2-5; 7 positions agree with TRBD2. J was trimmed by 5 bases and V by 6 bases; bases with no gene match: 9. Germline CDR1 PRHDT, CDR2 FYEKMQ (reference sequence). CDR3 length: 14 residues. Written as DNA, the CDR3 is TGTGCCAGCAGAAGAAGCGGGGCGGGGGAGACCCAGTACTTC. Its protein is CASRRSGAGETQYF.

V and J are TRBV5-1 and TRBJ2-7; weak D call: TRBD2 (6 bases). Germline CDR1 and CDR2: SGHRS and YFSETQ. V was trimmed by 0 bases and J by 0 bases, leaving 10 bases between them. This CDR3 contains 15 residues. The CDR3 here is CASSLEPGLSYEQYF. DNA of the CDR3: TGCGCCAGCAGCTTGGAGCCGGGACTCTCCTACGAGCAGTACTTC.

The rearrangement links TRBV15 to TRBJ2-7; possible D gene TRBD1, 6 bases. The CDR3 is 14 amino acids. V was shortened by 5 bases and J by 6 bases, with 17 bases between the two germline ends. The germline CDR1 and CDR2 sequences are LNHNV and YYDKDF (reference sequence). The CDR3 DNA sequence: TGTGCCACCAGCCTCGAACAGGGCCCTCTCGAGCAGTACTTC. Its translation: CATSLEQGPLEQYF.

This clone occurred a few times. The chain has TRBV5-1 and TRBJ1-1; 7 nucleotides agree with TRBD1. The ends lost 1 base at V and 1 base at J; junction bases unmatched: 4. The germline V gene has CDR1 SGHRS and CDR2 YFSETQ. This CDR3 spans 15 amino acids. The DNA of the CDR3 is TGCGCCAGCAGCTTGAACGGACAGGAGAACACTGAAGCTTTCTTT. This gives the protein CASSLNGQENTEAFF. Combining the CDR3 with reference TRBV5-1 and TRBJ1-1 gives the whole variable domain KAGVTQTPRYLIKTRGQQVTLSCSPISGHRSVSWYQQTPGQGLQFLFEYFSETQRNKGNFPGRFSGRQFSNSRSEMNVSTLELGDSALYLCASSLNGQENTEAFFGQGTRLTVV.

J is TRBJ1-5 and V is TRBV30, with 7 positions matching TRBD1. The CDR3 extends over 13 amino acids. Germline V gene lookup returns CDR1 GTSNPN and CDR2 SVGIG (reference sequence). J gave up 11 bases and V 5 bases, and 12 bases lay outside the gene matches. The CDR3 here is CAWAQGQLGAQHF. In DNA, the CDR3 is TGTGCCTGGGCCCAGGGACAGCTGGGGGCCCAGCATTTT.

The chain carries TRBV15 and TRBJ1-2, with 11 positions matching TRBD1. Unmatched junction bases numbered 5, after V lost 5 bases and J lost 3 bases. In germline, CDR1 is LNHNV, CDR2 YYDKDF (reference sequence). CDR3 length: 15 residues. The CDR3 sequence is CATSGDRGVDYGYTF. CDR3 nucleotides: TGTGCCACCAGCGGGGACAGGGGGGTAGACTATGGCTACACCTTC.

The V call is TRBV5-5, the J call TRBJ2-7; 8 bases are shared with TRBD2. The V segment lost 6 bases and the J segment 2 bases; nucleotides outside the gene matches: 7. CDR3 length: 14 amino acids. Germline CDR1 reads SGHKS; CDR2 reads YYEKEE (reference sequence). The CDR3 DNA reads as TGTGCCAGCACCCGCGGGGGGCCTGCCTACGAGCAGTACTTC. Encoded protein: CASTRGGPAYEQYF.

V usage is TRBV10-2 and J usage is TRBJ1-1; weak D call: TRBD1 (6 bases). Trimming took off 6 bases at V and 0 bases at J, with 8 bases between the two ends. CDR3 size: 13 residues. Germline CDR1 is WSHSY and CDR2 is SAAADI. CDR3 sequence reads: CASRSGVNTEAFF. CDR3 DNA: TGCGCCAGCAGATCAGGGGTGAACACTGAAGCTTTCTTT.

The rearrangement links TRBV15 to TRBJ2-4; perhaps TRBD1 as D (5 bases). V gave up 0 bases and J gave up 7 bases, with 16 bases separating them. In germline, CDR1 is LNHNV, CDR2 YYDKDF (reference sequence). The CDR3 length is 16 residues. The CDR3 nucleotides read TGTGCCACCAGCAGAGATACGACAGTCGGTGAGAACATTCAGTACTTC. Translation gives CATSRDTTVGENIQYF.

V gene TRBV6-6 combines with J gene TRBJ2-2; tentatively, D is TRBD1 (6 bases). Trimming cost V 6 bases and J 3 bases, with 11 bases left between them. CDR3 length: 14 amino acids. CDR1 is MNHNY, CDR2 SVGAGI, per germline (reference sequence). The CDR3 bases are TGTGCCAGCAGGGACAGAATACACACCGGGGAGCTGTTTTTT. Translated: CASRDRIHTGELFF.

The J gene is TRBJ2-5, the V gene TRBV5-1; weak D call: TRBD1 (5 bases). The germline CDR1 and CDR2 sequences are SGHRS and YFSETQ. The CDR3 has 13 amino acids. The V end was cut by 5 bases, the J end by 5 bases, with 13 bases between. CDR3 in amino acids: CASRPQGLETQYF. CDR3 sequence (DNA): TGCGCCAGCAGGCCCCAGGGTTTGGAGACCCAGTACTTC.